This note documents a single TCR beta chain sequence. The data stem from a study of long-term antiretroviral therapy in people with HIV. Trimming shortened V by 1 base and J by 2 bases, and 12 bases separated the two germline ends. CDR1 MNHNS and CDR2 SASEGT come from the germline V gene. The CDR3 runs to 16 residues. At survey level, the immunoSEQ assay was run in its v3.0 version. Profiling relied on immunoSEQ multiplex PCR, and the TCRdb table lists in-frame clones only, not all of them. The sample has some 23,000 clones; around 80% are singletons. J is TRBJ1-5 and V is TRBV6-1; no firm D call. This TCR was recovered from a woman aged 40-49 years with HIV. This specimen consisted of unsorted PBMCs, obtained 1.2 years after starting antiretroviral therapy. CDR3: CASSEEPTAGNQPQHF. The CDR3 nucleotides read TGTGCCAGCAGTGAAGAACCCACCGCAGGCAATCAGCCCCAGCATTTT.